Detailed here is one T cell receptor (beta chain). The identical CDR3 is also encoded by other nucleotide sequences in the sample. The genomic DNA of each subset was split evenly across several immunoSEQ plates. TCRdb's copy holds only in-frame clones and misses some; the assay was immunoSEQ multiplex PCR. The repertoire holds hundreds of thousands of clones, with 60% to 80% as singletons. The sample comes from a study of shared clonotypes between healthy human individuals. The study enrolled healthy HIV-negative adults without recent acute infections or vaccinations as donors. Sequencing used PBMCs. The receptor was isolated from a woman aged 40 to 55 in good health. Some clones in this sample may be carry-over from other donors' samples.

CDR3 bases: TGTGCCACCAGCAGAGATCGCGGGACGGGCTACGAGCAGTACTTC. Translation: CATSRDRGTGYEQYF. The J gene is TRBJ2-7, the V gene TRBV15; TRBD2 might be the D (6 bases). The CDR3 has 15 residues. The V gene's germline CDR1 is LNHNV and CDR2 YYDKDF (reference sequence). Deletions cut 0 bases from V and 3 bases from J, with 12 bases between.